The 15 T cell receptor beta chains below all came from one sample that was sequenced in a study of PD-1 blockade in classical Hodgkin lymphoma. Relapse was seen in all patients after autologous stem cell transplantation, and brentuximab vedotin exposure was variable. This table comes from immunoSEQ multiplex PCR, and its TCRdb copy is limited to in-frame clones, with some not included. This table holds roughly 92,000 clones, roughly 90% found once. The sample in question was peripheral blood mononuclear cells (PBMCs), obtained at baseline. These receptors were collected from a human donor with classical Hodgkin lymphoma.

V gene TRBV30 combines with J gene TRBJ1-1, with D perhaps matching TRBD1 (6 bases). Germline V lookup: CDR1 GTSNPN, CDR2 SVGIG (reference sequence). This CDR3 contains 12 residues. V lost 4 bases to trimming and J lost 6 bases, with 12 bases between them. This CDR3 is CAWIRGAAEAFF. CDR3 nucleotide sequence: TGTGCCTGGATTCGGGGGGCAGCTGAAGCTTTCTTT.

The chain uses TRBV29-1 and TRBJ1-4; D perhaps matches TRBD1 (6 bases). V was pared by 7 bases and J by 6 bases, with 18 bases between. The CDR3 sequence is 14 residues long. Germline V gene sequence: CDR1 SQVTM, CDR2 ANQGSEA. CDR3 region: CSAGGGDKDEKLFF. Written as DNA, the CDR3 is TGCAGCGCGGGGGGCGGTGACAAGGATGAAAAACTGTTTTTT.

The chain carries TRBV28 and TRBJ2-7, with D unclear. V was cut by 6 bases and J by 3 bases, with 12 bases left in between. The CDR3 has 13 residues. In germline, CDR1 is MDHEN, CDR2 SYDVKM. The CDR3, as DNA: TGTGCCAGCAGCAAAGAGGTTCACTACGAGCAGTACTTC. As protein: CASSKEVHYEQYF.

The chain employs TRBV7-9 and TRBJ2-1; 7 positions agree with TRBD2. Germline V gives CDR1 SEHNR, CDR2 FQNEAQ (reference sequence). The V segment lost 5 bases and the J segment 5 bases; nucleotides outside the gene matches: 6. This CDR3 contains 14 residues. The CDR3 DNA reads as TGTGCCAGCAGCCTAAGCGGGACCAACAATGAGCAGTTCTTC. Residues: CASSLSGTNNEQFF. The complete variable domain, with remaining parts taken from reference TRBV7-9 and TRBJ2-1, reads DTGVSQNPRHKITKRGQNVTFRCDPISEHNRLYWYRQTLGQGPEFLTYFQNEAQLEKSRLLSDRFSAERPKGSFSTLEIQRTEQGDSAMYLCASSLSGTNNEQFFGPGTRLTVL.

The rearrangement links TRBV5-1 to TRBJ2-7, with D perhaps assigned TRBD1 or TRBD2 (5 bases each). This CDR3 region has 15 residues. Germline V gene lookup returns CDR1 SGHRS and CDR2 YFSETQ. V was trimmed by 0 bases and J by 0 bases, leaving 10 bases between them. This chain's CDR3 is CASSLVGRASYEQYF. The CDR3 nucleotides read TGCGCCAGCAGCTTGGTGGGGCGGGCCTCCTACGAGCAGTACTTC.

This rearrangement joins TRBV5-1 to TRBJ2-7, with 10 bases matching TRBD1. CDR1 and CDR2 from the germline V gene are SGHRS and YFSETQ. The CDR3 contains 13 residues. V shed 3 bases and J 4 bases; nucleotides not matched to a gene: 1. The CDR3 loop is CASSWGQGYEQYF. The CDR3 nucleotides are TGCGCCAGCAGCTGGGGACAGGGGTACGAGCAGTACTTC.

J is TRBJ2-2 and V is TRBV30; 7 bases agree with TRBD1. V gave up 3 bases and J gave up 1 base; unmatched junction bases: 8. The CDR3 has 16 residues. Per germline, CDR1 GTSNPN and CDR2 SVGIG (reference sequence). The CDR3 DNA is TGTGCCTGGAGGACAAGGACAGGTGGGAACACCGGGGAGCTGTTTTTT. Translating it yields CAWRTRTGGNTGELFF.

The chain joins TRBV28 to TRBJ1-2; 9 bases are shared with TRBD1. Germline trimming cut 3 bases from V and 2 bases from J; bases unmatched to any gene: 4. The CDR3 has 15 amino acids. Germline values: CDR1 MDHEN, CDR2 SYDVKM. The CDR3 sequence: CASSLRDRENYGYTF. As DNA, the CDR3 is TGTGCCAGCAGTTTGAGGGACAGGGAGAACTATGGCTACACCTTC.

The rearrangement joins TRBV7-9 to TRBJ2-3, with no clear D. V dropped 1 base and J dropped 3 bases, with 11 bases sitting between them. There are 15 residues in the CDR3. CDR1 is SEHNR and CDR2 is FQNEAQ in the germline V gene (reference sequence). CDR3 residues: CASSLVPVVTDTQYF. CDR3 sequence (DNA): TGTGCCAGCAGCTTAGTACCCGTGGTGACAGATACGCAGTATTTT.

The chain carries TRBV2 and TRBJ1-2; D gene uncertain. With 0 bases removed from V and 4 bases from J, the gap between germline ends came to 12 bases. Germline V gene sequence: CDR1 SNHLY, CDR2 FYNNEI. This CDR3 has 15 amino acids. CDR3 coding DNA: TGTGCCAGCAGTGAAGCACCCAGCCGTTCCTATGGCTACACCTTC. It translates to CASSEAPSRSYGYTF.

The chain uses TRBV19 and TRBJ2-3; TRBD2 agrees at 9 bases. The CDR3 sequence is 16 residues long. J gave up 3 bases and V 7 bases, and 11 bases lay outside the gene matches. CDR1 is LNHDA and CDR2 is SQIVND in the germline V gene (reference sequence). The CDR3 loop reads CASIPPGGRVTDTQYF. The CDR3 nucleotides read TGTGCCAGTATTCCGCCGGGCGGGAGGGTAACAGATACGCAGTATTTT.

The CDR3 sequence: CAWSVGSTDTQYF. DNA for the CDR3: TGTGCCTGGAGTGTCGGGAGCACAGATACGCAGTATTTT. The chain has TRBV30 and TRBJ2-3; D remains unclear. Germline CDR1 and CDR2: GTSNPN and SVGIG (reference sequence). This CDR3 has 13 amino acids. With 0 bases removed from V and 0 bases from J, the gap between germline ends came to 4 bases.

The CDR3 region has the DNA TGTGCCAGCAGCAAAGGGGTCCACACAGGGTCGGCTTATGAAAAACTGTTTTTT. Translation gives CASSKGVHTGSAYEKLFF. V usage is TRBV25-1 and J usage is TRBJ1-4, with D maybe TRBD1 (6 bases). Germline V gene lookup returns CDR1 MGHDK and CDR2 SYGVNS. This CDR3 region has 18 residues. Trimming left V 6 bases short and J 6 bases short, with 26 bases between.

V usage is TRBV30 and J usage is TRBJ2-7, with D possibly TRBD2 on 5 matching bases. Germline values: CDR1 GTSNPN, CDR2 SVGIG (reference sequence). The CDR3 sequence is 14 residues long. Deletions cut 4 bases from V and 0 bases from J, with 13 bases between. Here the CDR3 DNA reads TGTGCCTGGATCCAGGCTAGCCGCTCCTACGAGCAGTACTTC. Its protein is CAWIQASRSYEQYF.

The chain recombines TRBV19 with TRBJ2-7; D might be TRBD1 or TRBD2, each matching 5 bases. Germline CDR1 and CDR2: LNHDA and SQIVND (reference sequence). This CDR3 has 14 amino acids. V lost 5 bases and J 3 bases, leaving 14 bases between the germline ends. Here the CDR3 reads CASSLGPSIYEQYF. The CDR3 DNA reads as TGTGCCAGTAGTTTGGGACCGAGCATCTACGAGCAGTACTTC.